This T cell receptor (beta chain) was profiled in a study of blood T cell repertoires in COVID-19. Using immunoSEQ multiplex PCR, the repertoire was profiled, and TCRdb retains in-frame clones only, with some absent. Of 200,000 or so clones detected, 80% to 90% appear once; the ten largest clones hold roughly 4.6%. The V segment lost 5 bases and the J segment 6 bases; nucleotides outside the gene matches: 7. There are 15 residues in the CDR3. Germline lookup yields CDR1 LGHDT and CDR2 YNNKEL (reference sequence). The chain is built from TRBV3-1 (or the pseudogene TRBV3-2) and TRBJ2-3, with 11 bases identical to TRBD2. The receptor was isolated from a woman between 55 and 75 years old who had recovered from COVID-19. The sequencing sample was made of peripheral blood. CDR3 region: CASSSTRLAGDTQYF. In DNA form, the CDR3 reads TGTGCCAGCAGCTCCACTAGACTAGCGGGGGATACGCAGTATTTT.